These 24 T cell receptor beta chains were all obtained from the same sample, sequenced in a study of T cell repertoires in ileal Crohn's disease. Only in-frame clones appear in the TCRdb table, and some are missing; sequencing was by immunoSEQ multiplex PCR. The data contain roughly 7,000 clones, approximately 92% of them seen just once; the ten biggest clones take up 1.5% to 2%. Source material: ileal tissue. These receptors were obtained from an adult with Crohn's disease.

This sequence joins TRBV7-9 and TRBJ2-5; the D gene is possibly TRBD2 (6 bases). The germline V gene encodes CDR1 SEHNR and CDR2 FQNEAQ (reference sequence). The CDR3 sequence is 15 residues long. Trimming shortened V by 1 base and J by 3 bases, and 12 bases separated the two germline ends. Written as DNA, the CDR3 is TGTGCCAGCAGCTTAGGCGCTCGGGGGAAAGAGACCCAGTACTTC. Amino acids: CASSLGARGKETQYF.

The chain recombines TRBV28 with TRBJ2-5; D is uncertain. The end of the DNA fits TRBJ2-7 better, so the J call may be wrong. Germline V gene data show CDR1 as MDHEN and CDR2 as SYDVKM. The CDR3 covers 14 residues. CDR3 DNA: TGTGCCAGCAGTTTTTTGGGCAGGTCCTACGAGCAGTACTTC. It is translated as CASSFLGRSYEQYF.

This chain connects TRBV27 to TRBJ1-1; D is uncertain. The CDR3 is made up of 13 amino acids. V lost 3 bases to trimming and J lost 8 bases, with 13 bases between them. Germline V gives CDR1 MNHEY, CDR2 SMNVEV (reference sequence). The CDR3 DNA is TGTGCCAGCAGTTTTATGGGCAGGTGGGAAGCTTTCTTT. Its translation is CASSFMGRWEAFF.

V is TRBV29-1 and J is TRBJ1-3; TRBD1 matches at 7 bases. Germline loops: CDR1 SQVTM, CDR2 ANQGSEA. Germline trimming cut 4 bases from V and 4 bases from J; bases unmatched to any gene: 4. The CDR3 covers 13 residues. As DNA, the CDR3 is TGCAGCGTTGGTCAGGGGGGCGGAAACACCATATATTTT. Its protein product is CSVGQGGGNTIYF.

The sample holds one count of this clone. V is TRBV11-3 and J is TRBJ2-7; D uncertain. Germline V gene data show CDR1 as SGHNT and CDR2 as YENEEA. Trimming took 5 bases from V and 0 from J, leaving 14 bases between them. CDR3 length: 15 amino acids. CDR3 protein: CASSPLNSISYEQYF. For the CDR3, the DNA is TGTGCCAGCAGCCCCCTTAATAGTATCTCCTACGAGCAGTACTTC.

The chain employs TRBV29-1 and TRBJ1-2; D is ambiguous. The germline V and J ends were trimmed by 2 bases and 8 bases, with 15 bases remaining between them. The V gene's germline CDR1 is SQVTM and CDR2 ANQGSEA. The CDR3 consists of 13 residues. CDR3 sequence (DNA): TGCAGCGTTGAACAGACCCAACGGAGCGGCTACACCTTC. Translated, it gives CSVEQTQRSGYTF. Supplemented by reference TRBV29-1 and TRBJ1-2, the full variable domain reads SAVISQKPSRDICQRGTSLTIQCQVDSQVTMMFWYRQQPGQSLTLIATANQGSEATYESGFVIDKFPISRPNLTFSTLTVSNMSPEDSSIYLCSVEQTQRSGYTFGSGTRLTVV.

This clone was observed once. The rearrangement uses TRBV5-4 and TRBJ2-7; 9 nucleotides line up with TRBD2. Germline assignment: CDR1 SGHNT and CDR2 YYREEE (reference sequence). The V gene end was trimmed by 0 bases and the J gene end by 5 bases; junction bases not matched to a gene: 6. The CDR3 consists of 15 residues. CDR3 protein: CASSLDPSGMNEQYF. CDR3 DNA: TGTGCCAGCAGCTTGGATCCTAGCGGGATGAACGAGCAGTACTTC.

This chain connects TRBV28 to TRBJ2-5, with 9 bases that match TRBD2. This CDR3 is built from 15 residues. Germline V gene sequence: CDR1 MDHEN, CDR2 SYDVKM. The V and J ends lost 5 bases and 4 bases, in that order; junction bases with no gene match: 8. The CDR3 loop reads CASSPRGSGRETQYF. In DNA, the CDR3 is TGTGCCAGCAGTCCCCGGGGTAGCGGGAGAGAGACCCAGTACTTC.

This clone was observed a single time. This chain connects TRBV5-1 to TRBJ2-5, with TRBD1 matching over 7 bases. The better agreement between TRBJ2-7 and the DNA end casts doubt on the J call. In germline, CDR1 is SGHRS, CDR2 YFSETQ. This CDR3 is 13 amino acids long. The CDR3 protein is CASSPLRGYEQYF. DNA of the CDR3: TGCGCCAGCAGTCCCCTCAGGGGGTACGAGCAGTACTTC.

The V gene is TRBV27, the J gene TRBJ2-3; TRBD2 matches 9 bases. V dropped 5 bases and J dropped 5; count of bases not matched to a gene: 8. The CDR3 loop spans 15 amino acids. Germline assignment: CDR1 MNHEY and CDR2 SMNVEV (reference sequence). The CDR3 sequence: CASSVSGSKGDTQYF. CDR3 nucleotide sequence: TGTGCCAGCAGTGTTAGCGGGAGTAAAGGAGATACGCAGTATTTT.

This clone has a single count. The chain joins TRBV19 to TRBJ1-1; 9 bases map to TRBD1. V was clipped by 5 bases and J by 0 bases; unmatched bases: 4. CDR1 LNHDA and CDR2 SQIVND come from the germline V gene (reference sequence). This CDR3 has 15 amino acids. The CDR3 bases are TGTGCCAGTAGTGCGACAGGGGGAATGAACACTGAAGCTTTCTTT. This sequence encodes CASSATGGMNTEAFF.

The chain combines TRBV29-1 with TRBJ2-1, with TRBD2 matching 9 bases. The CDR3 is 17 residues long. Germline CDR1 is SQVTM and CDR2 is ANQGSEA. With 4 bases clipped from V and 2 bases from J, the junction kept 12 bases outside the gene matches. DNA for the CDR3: TGCAGCGTTGCCCCAGGGACTAGCTGGACGGCCTACAATGAGCAGTTCTTC. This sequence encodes CSVAPGTSWTAYNEQFF.

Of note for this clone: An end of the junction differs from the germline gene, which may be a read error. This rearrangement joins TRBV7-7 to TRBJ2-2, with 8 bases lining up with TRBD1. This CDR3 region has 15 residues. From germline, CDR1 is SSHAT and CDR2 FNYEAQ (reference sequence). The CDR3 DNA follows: TGTGCTAGCAGCTCAACCCTTACAGGGGGCGGGGAGCTGTTTTTT. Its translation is CASSSTLTGGGELFF. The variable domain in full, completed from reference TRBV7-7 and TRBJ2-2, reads GAGVSQSPRYKVTKRGQDVTLRCDPISSHATLYWYQQALGQGPEFLTYFNYEAQPDKSGLPSDRFSAERPEGSISTLTIQRTEQRDSAMYRCASSSTLTGGGELFFGEGSRLTVL.

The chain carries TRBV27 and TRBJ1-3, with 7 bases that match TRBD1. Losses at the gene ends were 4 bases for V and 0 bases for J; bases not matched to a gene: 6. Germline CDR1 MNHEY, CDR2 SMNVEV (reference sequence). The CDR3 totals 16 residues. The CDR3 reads CASSYRGPNSGNTIYF. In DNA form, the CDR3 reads TGTGCCAGCAGTTACAGGGGTCCTAACTCTGGAAACACCATATATTTT.

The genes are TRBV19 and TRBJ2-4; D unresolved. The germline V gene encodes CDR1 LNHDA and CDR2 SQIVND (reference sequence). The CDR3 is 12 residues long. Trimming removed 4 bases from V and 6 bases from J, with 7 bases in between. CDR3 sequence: CASSTRRNIQYF. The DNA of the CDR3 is TGTGCCAGTAGTACGCGGAGAAACATTCAGTACTTC.

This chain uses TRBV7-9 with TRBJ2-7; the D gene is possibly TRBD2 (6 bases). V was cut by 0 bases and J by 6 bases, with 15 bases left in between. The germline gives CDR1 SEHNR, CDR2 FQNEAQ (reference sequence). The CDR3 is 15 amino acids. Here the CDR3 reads CASSLAEGQNSEQYF. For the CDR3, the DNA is TGTGCCAGCAGCTTAGCGGAGGGGCAGAACAGCGAGCAGTACTTC.

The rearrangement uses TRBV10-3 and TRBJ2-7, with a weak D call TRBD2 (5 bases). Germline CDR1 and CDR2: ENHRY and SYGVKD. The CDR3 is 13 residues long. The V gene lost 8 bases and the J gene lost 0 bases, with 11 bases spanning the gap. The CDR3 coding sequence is TGTGCCATCGGGGAGCGGACCTCCTACGAGCAGTACTTC. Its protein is CAIGERTSYEQYF.

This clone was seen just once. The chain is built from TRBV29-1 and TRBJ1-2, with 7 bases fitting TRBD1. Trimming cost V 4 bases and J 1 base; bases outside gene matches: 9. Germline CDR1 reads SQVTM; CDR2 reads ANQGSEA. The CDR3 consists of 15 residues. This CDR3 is CSVAARGFVNYGYTF. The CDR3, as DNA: TGCAGCGTTGCGGCCAGGGGGTTTGTTAACTATGGCTACACCTTC.

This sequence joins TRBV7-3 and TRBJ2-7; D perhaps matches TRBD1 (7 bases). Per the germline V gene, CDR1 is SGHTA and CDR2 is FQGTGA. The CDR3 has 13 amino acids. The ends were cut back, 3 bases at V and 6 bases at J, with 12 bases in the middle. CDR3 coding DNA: TGTGCCAGCAGCTTTGGAGGGGGCGCCGAGCAGTACTTC. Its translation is CASSFGGGAEQYF. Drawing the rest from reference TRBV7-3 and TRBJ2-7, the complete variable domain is GAGVSQTPSNKVTEKGKYVELRCDPISGHTALYWYRQSLGQGPEFLIYFQGTGAADDSGLPNDRFFAVRPEGSVSTLKIQRTERGDSAVYLCASSFGGGAEQYFGPGTRLTVT.

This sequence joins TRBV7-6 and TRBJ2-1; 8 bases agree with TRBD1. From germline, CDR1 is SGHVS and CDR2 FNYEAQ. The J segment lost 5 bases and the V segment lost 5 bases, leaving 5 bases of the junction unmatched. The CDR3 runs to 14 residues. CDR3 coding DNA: TGTGCCAGCAGCGAGGGACAGGAGAACAATGAGCAGTTCTTC. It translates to CASSEGQENNEQFF. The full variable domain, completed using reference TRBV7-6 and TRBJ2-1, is GAGVSQSPRYKVTKRGQDVALRCDPISGHVSLYWYRQALGQGPEFLTYFNYEAQQDKSGLPNDRFSAERPEGSISTLTIQRTEQRDSAMYRCASSEGQENNEQFFGPGTRLTVL.

CDR3 DNA: TGTGCCAGCAGTTTTAGGACCCCCCGGACAGGGACTGGAAACACCATATATTTT. This encodes CASSFRTPRTGTGNTIYF. The genes are TRBV27 and TRBJ1-3; 8 bases line up with TRBD1. CDR3 length: 18 amino acids. J was trimmed by 2 bases and V by 3 bases; bases with no gene match: 12. Germline lookup yields CDR1 MNHEY and CDR2 SMNVEV (reference sequence).

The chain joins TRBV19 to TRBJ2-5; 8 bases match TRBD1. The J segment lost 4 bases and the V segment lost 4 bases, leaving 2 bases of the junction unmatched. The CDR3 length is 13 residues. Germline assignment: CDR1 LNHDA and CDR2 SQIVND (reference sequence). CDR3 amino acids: CASSSGQGETQYF. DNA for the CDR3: TGTGCCAGTAGTAGCGGACAGGGAGAGACCCAGTACTTC. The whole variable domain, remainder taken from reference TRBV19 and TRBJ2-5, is DGGITQSPKYLFRKEGQNVTLSCEQNLNHDAMYWYRQDPGQGLRLIYYSQIVNDFQKGDIAEGYSVSREKKESFPLTVTSAQKNPTAFYLCASSSGQGETQYFGPGTRLLVL.

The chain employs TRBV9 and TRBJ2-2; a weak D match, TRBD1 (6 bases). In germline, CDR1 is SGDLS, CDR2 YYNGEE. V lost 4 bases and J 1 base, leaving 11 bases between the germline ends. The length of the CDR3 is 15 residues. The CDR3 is CASSPWTENTGELFF. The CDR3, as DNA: TGTGCCAGCAGCCCTTGGACAGAGAACACCGGGGAGCTGTTTTTT.

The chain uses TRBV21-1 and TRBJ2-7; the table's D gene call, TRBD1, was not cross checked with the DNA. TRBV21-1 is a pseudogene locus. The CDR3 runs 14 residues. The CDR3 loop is CASSPDRVGYEQYF. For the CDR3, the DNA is TGTGCCAGCAGCCCGGACAGGGTAGGGTACGAGCAGTACTTC.